These T cell receptor beta chains were read from a single sample in a study of blood T cell repertoires in COVID-19. Data came from immunoSEQ multiplex PCR; TCRdb stores just in-frame clones and leaves some out. The sample consists of approximately 200,000 clones, 80% to 90% of them appearing once. What was sequenced was PBMCs or T cells enriched from blood (not recorded which). The receptor source for this set is a man aged 40-50 years who had recovered from COVID-19. CDR3s include the opening cysteine and the closing phenylalanine or tryptophan. The D gene is left open where the match is weak. Rows may omit the clone size; those that give it use once, few, many or a size class.

TRBJ2-2,TRBV10-3,.,.,TGTGCCATCAGTCCCAACGTCCGGTCAAACACCGGGGAGCTGTTTTTT,CAISPNVRSNTGELFF
TRBJ2-2,TRBV19,.,TRBD1,TGTGCCAGTAGTACCGGGACAGCCGGGGAGCTGTTTTTT,CASSTGTAGELFF
TRBJ1-6,TRBV2,.,.,TGTGCCAGCAGTGACGTTTACAGGATTAATTCACCCCTCCACTTT,CASSDVYRINSPLHF
TRBJ1-6,TRBV18,.,TRBD1,TGTGCCAGCTCAGACCGAACAGGGGGCCTTTGGGATTCACCCCTCCACTTT,CASSDRTGGLWDSPLHF
TRBJ2-7,TRBV28,once,.,TGTGCCAGCAGTTTAGGTCCGACCCCGGAGGGAAGGCAGTACTTC,CASSLGPTPEGRQYF
TRBJ1-1,TRBV27,few,.,TGTGCCAGCAGTAGAAGGGAGGTTGATGAAGCTTTCTTT,CASSRREVDEAFF
TRBJ2-5,TRBV4-1,.,.,TGCGCCAGCAGCCCGATGCTACAGGGGGGGGAGACCCAGTACTTC,CASSPMLQGGETQYF
TRBJ1-4,TRBV28,.,.,TGTGCCAGCAGGGGGGCAACCGAAAAACTGTTTTTT,CASRGATEKLFF
TRBJ2-7,TRBV4-3,few,TRBD1,TGCGCCAGCAGCCAAGGTTTATCCGGGACAGGGATCTCCTACGAGCAGTACTTC,CASSQGLSGTGISYEQYF
TRBJ2-1,TRBV30,.,TRBD2,TGTGCCTGGTTAAGGACTAGCGGGAGATCGAATGAGCAGTTCTTC,CAWLRTSGRSNEQFF
TRBJ2-1,TRBV19,.,TRBD2,TGTGCCAGTAGTATAGGGTGGCTAGCGGGGAATGAGCAGTTCTTC,CASSIGWLAGNEQFF
TRBJ2-7,TRBV5-1,.,.,TGCGCCAGCAGTGAGACAATTCCATACGAGCAGTACTTC,CASSETIPYEQYF
TRBJ2-3,TRBV6-1,.,TRBD1,TGTGCCAGCAGTGAGACTGGGACAGGGGGCAGAGATACGCAGTATTTT,CASSETGTGGRDTQYF
TRBJ1-2,TRBV28,.,TRBD1,TGTGCCAGCAGTCTTCCGGACAGGGCTTTTATTTACTATGGCTACACCTTC,CASSLPDRAFIYYGYTF
TRBJ2-5,TRBV5-1,.,.,TGCGCCAGCAGCTTGGGGCCGGGGGAAGAGACCCAGTACTTC,CASSLGPGEETQYF
TRBJ2-3,TRBV5-1,.,.,TGCGCCAGCAGCCCGGACAGAAGAACAGATACGCAGTATTTT,CASSPDRRTDTQYF
TRBJ2-5,TRBV7-6,.,TRBD2,TGTGCCAGCAGCAACAGCGGGACTCCGGGGGAGACCCAGTACTTC,CASSNSGTPGETQYF
TRBJ1-5,TRBV7-9,.,TRBD1,TGTGCCAGCAGCTTAGGGACAGGGAAAGATCAGCCCCAGCATTTT,CASSLGTGKDQPQHF
TRBJ2-2,TRBV7-7,.,TRBD2,TGTGCCAGGGACAGACTAGCGGCCGGAACCGGGGAGCTGTTTTTT,CARDRLAAGTGELFF
TRBJ2-5,TRBV7-2,.,TRBD1,TGTGCCAGCAGCTACCGACAGGGTATGGAGACCCAGTACTTC,CASSYRQGMETQYF